This T cell receptor beta chain was recovered during a study of T cell responses to AZD1222 COVID-19 vaccine. Study results and limitations: A rise in Spike-specific TCR breadth and depth followed two AZD1222 doses. Every sample of the repertoires postdated the peak T cell response.

Points on this clone: Its antigen is as yet unknown.

The protocol was immunoSEQ multiplex PCR, while the TCRdb copy is restricted to in-frame clones and leaves out a portion. This table has about 120,000 clones, roughly 84% appearing once. The CDR3 is 17 residues long. Looked up from germline, CDR1 is SGHTA and CDR2 is FQGNSA. V shed 1 base and J shed 1 base, with 16 bases lying between them. The rearrangement links TRBV7-2 to TRBJ1-1; TRBD1 might be the D (5 bases). This material consisted of peripheral blood, taken on day 0 of AZD1222 vaccination. This receptor was obtained from an adult in good health. Written as DNA, the CDR3 is TGTGCCAGCAGCTTAGGGGGAGGGACCTTGGGGAACACTGAAGCTTTCTTT. Protein product: CASSLGGGTLGNTEAFF.